This T cell receptor beta chain was obtained from a study of post-analysis software for immune sequencing data. In the study overall: Multiple sclerosis in the patients followed relapsing-remitting, secondary progressive and progressive-relapsing courses.

As concerns this clonotype: Its matching antigen is unknown.

V gave up 0 bases and J gave up 5 bases, with 12 bases separating them. The CDR3 runs to 15 residues. Germline loops: CDR1 SGDLS, CDR2 YYNGEE. Study results and limitations: Batch-mates among the samples co-clustered strongly by F measure. Compared with controls, patients showed significantly lower normalized Chao1 diversity. With TRBV5-6, TRBV5-1 and TRBV20-1 included, several TRBV segments were more frequent in patients than in controls.

Sequencing libraries made from TCR beta cDNA carried unique molecular identifiers. TCRdb reprocessed the PCR reads with MiXCR, giving one entry per CDR3 protein. The sample has almost 700,000 distinct CDR3 sequences; 59% are singletons. The chain is built from TRBV9 and TRBJ2-1; D remains ambiguous. The material sequenced was blood. This TCR derives from a girl aged 2-10 years with multiple sclerosis. In nucleotides, the CDR3 is TGTGCCAGCAGCGTAGAACTCCTACTCAACAATGAGCAGTTCTTC. It codes for CASSVELLLNNEQFF.